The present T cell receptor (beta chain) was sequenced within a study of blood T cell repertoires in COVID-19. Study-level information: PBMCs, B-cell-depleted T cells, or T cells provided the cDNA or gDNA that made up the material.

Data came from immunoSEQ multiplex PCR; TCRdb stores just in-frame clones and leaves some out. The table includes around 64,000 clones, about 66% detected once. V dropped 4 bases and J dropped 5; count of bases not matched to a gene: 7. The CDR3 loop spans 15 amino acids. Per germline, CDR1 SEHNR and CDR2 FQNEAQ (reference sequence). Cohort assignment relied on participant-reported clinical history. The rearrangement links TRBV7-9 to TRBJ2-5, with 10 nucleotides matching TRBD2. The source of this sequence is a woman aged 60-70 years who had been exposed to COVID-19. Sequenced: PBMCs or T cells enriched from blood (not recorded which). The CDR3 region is CASSSSGGSRETQYF. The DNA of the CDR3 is TGTGCCAGCAGCTCTAGCGGGGGCTCCAGGGAGACCCAGTACTTC. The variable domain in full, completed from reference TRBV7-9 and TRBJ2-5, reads DTGVSQNPRHKITKRGQNVTFRCDPISEHNRLYWYRQTLGQGPEFLTYFQNEAQLEKSRLLSDRFSAERPKGSFSTLEIQRTEQGDSAMYLCASSSSGGSRETQYFGPGTRLLVL.